Here is one TCR beta chain with its context. One junction end does not reproduce the germline sequence, and a read error may be involved. The authors diagnosed from clinical symptoms, serum thyroxine, TRAb, thyroid ultrasound and orbital computed tomography. This sample was taken from a study of Graves' ophthalmopathy and Graves' hyperthyroidism. Amplification of TCR beta CDR3 regions used RNA transcripts. HTBI primers served in a first-round RT-PCR, which a second-round multiplex PCR followed. TCRdb re-called the multiplex PCR reads through MiXCR, storing one row per CDR3 protein. The sample includes 150,000 to 200,000 distinct CDR3 sequences, 35% to 45% of them seen just once. This receptor was identified in a young man with Graves' ophthalmopathy. The sequenced sample consisted of peripheral blood.

The CDR3 nucleotides are TGTGTCAGCAGTTACTCCAGGGGTAGGGGAAACACCATATATTTT. Protein: CVSSYSRGRGNTIYF. The rearrangement links TRBV6-5 to TRBJ1-3; TRBD1 is a possible D gene (6 bases). This CDR3 is 15 amino acids long. Per germline, CDR1 MNHEY and CDR2 SVGAGI.